The next 10 T cell receptor beta chains were all read from a single sample in a study of CD8 T cells in ankylosing spondylitis. Study-wide results and limits: What appeared characteristic of ankylosing spondylitis blood was a TCR beta motif of 7 or 8 highly homologous variants.

One entry per CDR3 protein, called by TCRdb with MiXCR from the 5' RACE reads. This sample carries around 140,000 distinct CDR3 sequences, roughly a sixth of them seen once, and the ten largest clones take approximately 30%. The antigens of these receptors remain unknown. The source material was blood, either unsorted or a sorted T cell fraction (not recorded which). These receptor sequences come from a male donor with ankylosing spondylitis.

The genes are TRBV25-1 and TRBJ1-1; perhaps TRBD1 as D (6 bases). Germline CDR1 MGHDK, CDR2 SYGVNS. Between the trimmed V and J ends, which lost 6 bases and 0 bases, there was a span of 8 bases. The CDR3 is 13 amino acids. The CDR3 DNA is TGTGCCAGCAGGGACAGCCTGAACACTGAAGCTTTCTTT. It encodes CASRDSLNTEAFF.

Many counts were recorded for this clonotype. The chain carries TRBV29-1 and TRBJ2-3, with 8 bases aligning to TRBD2. Germline values: CDR1 SQVTM, CDR2 ANQGSEA. CDR3 size: 14 residues. J was trimmed by 1 base and V by 4 bases; bases with no gene match: 4. CDR3 region: CSVAGSGGTDTQYF. DNA of the CDR3: TGCAGCGTTGCGGGTAGCGGGGGCACAGATACGCAGTATTTT.

V usage is TRBV27 and J usage is TRBJ2-2; perhaps D is TRBD1 or TRBD2 (5 bases each). Trimming removed 6 bases from V and 4 bases from J, with 18 bases in between. This CDR3 has 16 amino acids. The V gene's germline CDR1 is MNHEY and CDR2 SMNVEV (reference sequence). The CDR3 sequence: CASSNEGQGITGELFF. The CDR3, as DNA: TGTGCCAGCAGCAACGAGGGCCAGGGAATCACCGGGGAGCTGTTTTTT.

This clonotype has only a few counts. This chain uses TRBV7-2 with TRBJ2-3; perhaps TRBD1 as D (5 bases). CDR1 and CDR2 (germline): SGHTA, FQGNSA. The CDR3 spans 14 residues. V lost 8 bases and J 6 bases, leaving 18 bases between the germline ends. CDR3 DNA: TGTGCCAGCGAACAGGCGTCGAGGTGGGATACGCAGTATTTT. Residues: CASEQASRWDTQYF.

The V gene is TRBV4-1, the J gene TRBJ1-5; TRBD1 agrees at 8 bases. CDR3 size: 17 residues. CDR1 MGHRA and CDR2 YSYEKL come from the germline V gene. V shed 2 bases, J shed 5 bases, and the junction held 11 bases outside the gene matches. CDR3 in DNA: TGCGCCAGCAGCCAAAATGTTTGGACAGGGAGCGATCAGCCCCAGCATTTT. It is translated as CASSQNVWTGSDQPQHF.

There are a few counts of this clonotype. The CDR3, as DNA: TGTGCCAGCAGCTGGACCCTCGGGAATGAGCAGTTCTTC. This codes for CASSWTLGNEQFF. V and J are TRBV5-5 and TRBJ2-1; the D is unclear. This CDR3 comprises 13 residues. The ends were cut back, 3 bases at V and 7 bases at J, with 11 bases in the middle. Germline V lookup: CDR1 SGHKS, CDR2 YYEKEE (reference sequence).

This clonotype has just a few counts. The chain is built from TRBV20-1 and TRBJ2-3; 8 nucleotides match TRBD2. Trimming removed 0 bases from V and 2 bases from J; junction bases left unmatched: 7. The germline gives CDR1 DFQATT, CDR2 SNEGSKA (reference sequence). This CDR3 is built from 16 residues. This CDR3 is CSARDLGREVTDTQYF. The CDR3 DNA reads TGCAGTGCTAGAGATCTGGGGCGGGAGGTCACAGATACGCAGTATTTT.

The CDR3 protein is CASSASLAGTYEQYF. The CDR3 DNA reads as TGCGCCAGCAGCGCTTCACTAGCGGGAACCTACGAGCAGTACTTC. The V call is TRBV4-3, the J call TRBJ2-7; 10 nucleotides align to TRBD2. The junction had 6 bases not matched to a gene; V was cut back by 5 bases and J by 2 bases. This CDR3 is 15 amino acids long. Germline CDR1 LGHNA, CDR2 YSLEER.

Only a few counts were recorded for this clonotype. V usage is TRBV27 and J usage is TRBJ2-1; 7 bases fit TRBD2. The CDR3 is made up of 13 amino acids. Trimming at V came to 2 bases and at J to 8 bases, leaving 3 bases not matched to a gene. Germline CDR1 reads MNHEY; CDR2 reads SMNVEV (reference sequence). The CDR3 sequence is CASSLGTTDEQFF. Written as DNA, the CDR3 is TGTGCCAGCAGTTTAGGGACTACGGATGAGCAGTTCTTC.

This clonotype has a count of ten or more. The rearrangement uses TRBV7-8 and TRBJ2-3, with D unclear. V dropped 3 bases and J dropped 3 bases, with 4 bases sitting between them. Germline values: CDR1 SGHVS, CDR2 FQNEAQ. The CDR3 has 12 residues. CDR3 coding DNA: TGTGCCAGCAGCTTGAGAACAGATACGCAGTATTTT. It specifies CASSLRTDTQYF.